The rows below give T cell receptor beta chains drawn from one sample of a study of control samples from healthy donors and cancer patients. The assay was immunoSEQ multiplex PCR, and TCRdb's table has in-frame clones only and misses some. The repertoire has tens of thousands of clones, around 85% of them found once; the top ten carry over 30%. Sequenced input: PBMCs. The receptors shown here come from a man between 65 and 79 years old with lung cancer. The CDR3 runs from the conserved cysteine through the conserved F or W. The D gene is left open where the match is weak. Expanded clones are given a class, and other clones once, few, many or no size at all.

TRBJ1-1 . TRBV28 . TGTGCCAGCAGCCGACGAGGACAGCCGAACACTGAAGCTTTCTTT CASSRRGQPNTEAFF
TRBJ1-6 . TRBV12-3/TRBV12-4 . TGTGCCAGCAGTTTGAAGGTGAATTCACCCCTCCACTTT CASSLKVNSPLHF
TRBJ2-7 . TRBV7-2 TRBD2 TGTGCCAGCAGCTTAGCGTGGGGAGGGAACGAGCAGTACTTC CASSLAWGGNEQYF
TRBJ1-2 . TRBV5-4 . TGTGCCAGCAGGACCGGGACGGAGTTCTATGGCTACACCTTC CASRTGTEFYGYTF
TRBJ1-5 . TRBV18 TRBD1 TGTGCCAGCTCACCACGTACAGGGGATCAGCCCCAGCATTTT CASSPRTGDQPQHF
TRBJ1-1 . TRBV19 . TGTGCCAGTAGTATCCTGGCAGGAGAATTAGCTGAAGCTTTCTTT CASSILAGELAEAFF
TRBJ2-3 . TRBV3-1/TRBV3-2 . TGTGCCAGCAGCTCAACAGATACGCAGTATTTT CASSSTDTQYF
TRBJ2-1 . TRBV11-1 . TGTGCCAGCAGCTCTTCGACTTCACGCAATGAGCAGTTCTTC CASSSSTSRNEQFF
TRBJ1-2 . TRBV6-1 . TGTGCCAGCAGTGAATGGGGCAGGGAGAACTATGGCTACACCTTC CASSEWGRENYGYTF
TRBJ2-3 . TRBV7-9 TRBD1 TGTGCCTCCCAGACAGGGGGCACAGATACGCAGTATTTT CASQTGGTDTQYF
TRBJ1-6 . TRBV14 TRBD1 TGTGCCAGCTCCCGGGGTAACAGGGGGGCACCCCTCCACTTT CASSRGNRGAPLHF
TRBJ1-5 . TRBV6-2/TRBV6-3 TRBD1 TGTGCCAGCAGTTCGGGACAGGGGCGTCCCATCAGCCAGCCCCAGCATTTT CASSSGQGRPISQPQHF
TRBJ2-2 . TRBV11-2 . TGTGCCAGCAGCTTAGGGAGGGGCGGTTGGGAGCTGTTTTTT CASSLGRGGWELFF
TRBJ1-6 . TRBV19 TRBD1 TGTGCCAGTAGTCCCAGGACAGGGGGCAATAATTCACCCCTCCACTTT CASSPRTGGNNSPLHF
TRBJ2-3 . TRBV30 TRBD2 TGTGCCTGGAGTCCTGGACTAGCGACATTCACAGATACGCAGTATTTT CAWSPGLATFTDTQYF
TRBJ2-7 . TRBV6-5 . TGTGCCAGCAGTCGTCTTGGCTACGAGCAGTACTTC CASSRLGYEQYF
TRBJ1-1 . TRBV7-2 . TGTGCCAGCAGCTTAAATTGGGGGTACACTGAAGCTTTCTTT CASSLNWGYTEAFF
TRBJ1-2 . TRBV4-3 . TGCGCCAGCAGCCAACGACTCGACAGGCCCTCTGGCTACACCTTC CASSQRLDRPSGYTF
TRBJ2-7 once TRBV6-2/TRBV6-3 . TGTGCCAGCAGTGATACAGTGGGTTTGGCCTACGAGCAGTACTTC CASSDTVGLAYEQYF
TRBJ2-1 . TRBV25-1 . TGTGCCAGCAGTGATTGGCTGGGGAATAACGATGAGCAGTTCTTC CASSDWLGNNDEQFF
TRBJ2-7 once TRBV4-3 TRBD2 TGCGCCAGCAGCCAAGAGGTAGCGGGGATCTACGAGCAGTACTTC CASSQEVAGIYEQYF
TRBJ2-7 . TRBV18 . TGTGCCAGCTCACCACCGTGGAATCAGGGGAGGCACGAGCAGTACTTC CASSPPWNQGRHEQYF
TRBJ1-5 . TRBV6-4 . TGTGCCAGCAGTGACTCGAAGAGGGGGTTCAGCAATCAGCCCCAGCATTTT CASSDSKRGFSNQPQHF
TRBJ2-7 few TRBV6-2/TRBV6-3 TRBD2 TGTGCCAGCAGTCGAGCGGGGGGGAAGTACGAGCAGTACTTC CASSRAGGKYEQYF
TRBJ1-5 . TRBV18 . TGTGCCAGCGGGCGGGACGGACTCAATCAGCCCCAGCATTTT CASGRDGLNQPQHF
TRBJ2-1 . TRBV19 TRBD2 TGTGCCAGTAACCGCCCGGGACTAACTTACAATGAGCAGTTCTTC CASNRPGLTYNEQFF
TRBJ2-3 . TRBV5-1 . TGCGCCAGCAGCTCTCAGACCCCGGATACGCAGTATTTT CASSSQTPDTQYF